One and the same sample provided the 18 T cell receptor beta chains below, sequenced in a study of Tregs in tolerant kidney transplant recipients. Some clones are missing from TCRdb's copy, which holds only in-frame ones; the method was immunoSEQ multiplex PCR. The table includes under 95,000 clones, less than 95% detected once. The source was Tregs from blood, collected before the transplant. The receptors come from a human donor who received a combined kidney and bone marrow transplant.

The V and J genes are TRBV2 and TRBJ2-1; 10 nucleotides agree with TRBD2. Trimming took 7 bases from V and 6 from J; bases not matched to a gene: 9. The length of the CDR3 is 15 residues. Germline V gene data show CDR1 as SNHLY and CDR2 as FYNNEI. The CDR3 DNA reads as TGTGCCAGCACCCTAGGGTCTAGCGGGGGCAATGAGCAGTTCTTC. As protein: CASTLGSSGGNEQFF.

The chain joins TRBV6-5 to TRBJ1-6, with D possibly matching TRBD1 (5 bases). CDR3 length equals 16 residues. Trimming took off 0 bases at V and 5 bases at J, with 11 bases between the two ends. Germline-derived CDR1 and CDR2 are MNHEY and SVGAGI. CDR3 in amino acids: CASSYSGGANNSPLHF. The CDR3 nucleotides read TGTGCCAGCAGTTACTCGGGAGGGGCAAATAATTCACCCCTCCACTTT.

This chain joins TRBV21-1 and TRBJ2-5; the table's TRBD2 call for D was not verified on the DNA. TRBV21-1 represents a pseudogene. This CDR3 has 14 amino acids. CDR3 coding DNA: TGTGCCAGCATTACTGGGGGGGCACAAGAGACCCAGTACTTC. Its translation is CASITGGAQETQYF.

This clone appeared once. The chain combines TRBV6-4 with TRBJ2-1; D not certain. The CDR3 runs to 15 residues. Between the trimmed V and J ends, which lost 0 bases and 7 bases, there was a span of 13 bases. Germline lookup yields CDR1 MRHNA and CDR2 SNTAGT. The CDR3 nucleotides read TGTGCCAGCAGTGACTCAGCCCTCAGTGTGAATGAGCAGTTCTTC. Translated, it gives CASSDSALSVNEQFF.

This clone came up once. This chain uses TRBV30 with TRBJ2-2; no firm D call. Between the trimmed V and J ends, which lost 3 bases and 0 bases, there was a span of 8 bases. Germline loops: CDR1 GTSNPN, CDR2 SVGIG (reference sequence). This CDR3 spans 14 amino acids. The CDR3: CAWSGDSNTGELFF. The CDR3 coding sequence is TGTGCCTGGAGCGGAGATTCGAACACCGGGGAGCTGTTTTTT.

This clone came up once. V and J are TRBV5-1 and TRBJ1-1, with TRBD1 matching over 8 bases. Germline CDR1 reads SGHRS; CDR2 reads YFSETQ. This CDR3 is 14 amino acids long. The V gene end was trimmed by 6 bases and the J gene end by 2 bases; junction bases not matched to a gene: 6. CDR3 amino acids: CASTKTGVNTEAFF. The CDR3 DNA reads TGCGCCAGCACTAAGACAGGGGTAAACACTGAAGCTTTCTTT.

The chain employs TRBV28 and TRBJ2-5; 7 nucleotides agree with TRBD1. The V gene's germline CDR1 is MDHEN and CDR2 SYDVKM. V was pared by 4 bases and J by 2 bases, with 10 bases of the junction left unmatched. The CDR3 sequence is 16 residues long. The CDR3 DNA reads TGTGCCAGCAGTTCCGCCCTCGGGACAGAGCAAGAGACCCAGTACTTC. Translating it yields CASSSALGTEQETQYF.

J is TRBJ1-5 and V is TRBV28; 9 bases fit TRBD1. From germline, CDR1 is MDHEN and CDR2 SYDVKM. The CDR3 has 14 amino acids. V lost 6 bases to trimming and J lost 3 bases; unmatched junction nucleotides: 3. The chain's CDR3 is CASSGTGNNQPQHF. The DNA for the CDR3 is TGTGCCAGCAGCGGGACAGGGAACAATCAGCCCCAGCATTTT.

This rearrangement joins TRBV4-3 to TRBJ2-1; D perhaps matches TRBD2 (6 bases). The CDR3 runs 16 residues. V was cut by 0 bases and J by 5 bases, with 14 bases left in between. The germline V gene has CDR1 LGHNA and CDR2 YSLEER. Written as DNA, the CDR3 is TGCGCCAGCAGCCAAGATGTCAGCGGGCTTAACAATGAGCAGTTCTTC. The encoded protein is CASSQDVSGLNNEQFF.

The chain uses TRBV10-3 and TRBJ2-7; D perhaps matches TRBD1 (5 bases). Trimming took off 2 bases at V and 4 bases at J, with 15 bases between the two ends. This CDR3 region has 15 residues. CDR1 and CDR2 (germline): ENHRY, SYGVKD. The CDR3 nucleotides are TGTGCCATCAGTGAGGTAAAGGGGCAGTTTTACGAGCAGTACTTC. Protein product: CAISEVKGQFYEQYF.

The chain carries TRBV23-1 and TRBJ1-4; 7 nucleotides match TRBD1. TRBV23-1 is given ORF status, its function remaining uncertain. Trimming cost V 4 bases and J 6 bases; bases outside gene matches: 17. CDR3 length equals 18 residues. The CDR3 DNA reads as TGCGCCAGCAGTCCAATCCCCAACTTAGACAGGGTAGATGAAAAACTGTTTTTT. As protein: CASSPIPNLDRVDEKLFF.

The chain carries TRBV20-1 and TRBJ2-5; D may match TRBD1 or TRBD2 (6 bases each). Germline assignment: CDR1 DFQATT and CDR2 SNEGSKA (reference sequence). The CDR3 totals 10 residues. V was pared by 7 bases and J by 8 bases, with 11 bases between. CDR3 loop: CSEGEVTQYF. For the CDR3, the DNA is TGCAGTGAGGGGGAGGTCACCCAGTACTTC.

The chain employs TRBV19 and TRBJ2-2; 11 nucleotides line up with TRBD2. The trim removed 3 bases at V and 3 bases at J, leaving 6 bases unmatched. The germline CDR1 and CDR2 sequences are LNHDA and SQIVND (reference sequence). CDR3 length equals 17 residues. This chain's CDR3 is CASSITSGGEYTGELFF. CDR3 in DNA: TGTGCCAGTAGTATCACTAGCGGGGGTGAGTACACCGGGGAGCTGTTTTTT.

The V call is TRBV5-4, the J call TRBJ2-2; TRBD2 agrees at 11 bases. The CDR3 sequence is 16 residues long. The V segment lost 2 bases and the J segment 7 bases; nucleotides outside the gene matches: 7. Germline CDR1 SGHNT, CDR2 YYREEE (reference sequence). The CDR3 reads CASSLQLAGVFGELFF. CDR3 in DNA: TGTGCCAGCAGCTTACAACTAGCGGGAGTATTCGGGGAGCTGTTTTTT. Variable domain in full (rest from reference TRBV5-4 and TRBJ2-2): ETGVTQSPTHLIKTRGQQVTLRCSSQSGHNTVSWYQQALGQGPQFIFQYYREEENGRGNFPPRFSGLQFPNYSSELNVNALELDDSALYLCASSLQLAGVFGELFFGEGSRLTVL.

The chain links TRBV6-1 to TRBJ2-6; D is unresolved. Germline values: CDR1 MNHNS, CDR2 SASEGT. Trimming stripped 3 bases from V and 2 bases from J, with 11 bases between. The CDR3 runs 16 residues. CDR3 DNA sequence: TGTGCCAGCAGTGATGGTACCAGGCCTGGGGCCAACGTCCTGACTTTC. Translating it yields CASSDGTRPGANVLTF.

The chain carries TRBV2 and TRBJ2-7, with 9 bases identical to TRBD1. V lost 4 bases, J lost 3 bases, and 13 bases stayed unmatched. This CDR3 region has 17 residues. CDR1 and CDR2 from the germline V gene are SNHLY and FYNNEI. CDR3 sequence: CASSGGNRGLNDYEQYF. As DNA, the CDR3 is TGTGCCAGCAGTGGTGGAAACAGGGGGCTAAATGACTACGAGCAGTACTTC.

The CDR3 protein is CASSGGLWSSYEQYF. The CDR3, as DNA: TGTGCCAGTAGTGGGGGACTTTGGAGCTCCTACGAGCAGTACTTC. The chain employs TRBV19 and TRBJ2-7; D might be TRBD2 (6 bases). V shed 5 bases and J shed 0 bases, with 14 bases lying between them. The CDR3 is made up of 15 amino acids. Germline CDR1 reads LNHDA; CDR2 reads SQIVND (reference sequence).

The genes are TRBV28 and TRBJ2-5, with D unresolved. The end of the DNA is better explained by TRBJ2-7, so the J call may be wrong. CDR1 and CDR2 from the germline V gene are MDHEN and SYDVKM. This CDR3 is 17 amino acids long. The CDR3 sequence is CASSYPAWGFVSYEQYF. In DNA form, the CDR3 reads TGTGCCAGCAGTTACCCTGCATGGGGATTCGTTTCCTACGAGCAGTACTTC.